This passage covers 28 T cell receptor beta chains from one sample sequenced in a study of T cell repertoires in cytomegalovirus infection. TCRdb used MiXCR to reprocess the reads, holding one entry per CDR3 protein. The table includes around 55,000 distinct CDR3 sequences, about 18% detected once. Their antigens are not known. This specimen was CD8+ T cells from cultured PBMCs, taken from culture after CMV antigen stimulation. These receptors all come from a human donor in good health (CMV status not recorded). Some clones in this sample may be carry-over from other donors' samples.

For this clonotype: Compared with germline, one end of the junction differs, possibly owing to a read error. This sequence joins TRBV6-8 and TRBJ2-1; a possible D gene is TRBD2 (5 bases). The germline V gene encodes CDR1 MNHGY and CDR2 SAAAGT. The CDR3 runs to 12 residues. CDR3 residues: CASSYEGNEQVF. CDR3 bases: TGTGCCAGCAGTTACGAGGGCAATGAGCAGGTCTTC.

Ten or more counts support this clonotype. The chain couples TRBV27 to TRBJ2-7; tentatively, D is TRBD1 (5 bases). CDR3 length: 13 amino acids. CDR1 is MNHEY and CDR2 is SMNVEV in the germline V gene (reference sequence). Trimming pared 6 bases from V and 4 bases from J, leaving 13 bases between. CDR3 sequence reads: CASRLQGKYEQYF. The CDR3 nucleotides are TGTGCCAGCAGACTCCAGGGAAAATACGAGCAGTACTTC.

This clonotype was detected a few times. The rearrangement uses TRBV7-8 and TRBJ2-7, with 9 bases fitting TRBD2. J lost 5 bases, V lost 5 bases, and 13 bases had no gene match. Germline-derived CDR1 and CDR2 are SGHVS and FQNEAQ. The CDR3 totals 16 residues. The CDR3 loop is CASSVYFSGRNHEQYF. Written as DNA, the CDR3 is TGTGCCAGCAGCGTATATTTTAGCGGGAGAAATCACGAGCAGTACTTC. Full variable domain (rest looked up from reference TRBV7-8 and TRBJ2-7): GAGVSQSPRYKVAKRGQDVALRCDPISGHVSLFWYQQALGQGPEFLTYFQNEAQLDKSGLPSDRFFAERPEGSVSTLKIQRTQQEDSAVYLCASSVYFSGRNHEQYFGPGTRLTVT.

The genes are TRBV28 and TRBJ1-1; 7 nucleotides match TRBD1. Trimming at V came to 4 bases and at J to 3 bases, leaving 11 bases not matched to a gene. This CDR3 comprises 16 residues. Germline V CDR1 and CDR2: MDHEN, SYDVKM. The CDR3 region is CASSSRQGLLDTEAFF. Written as DNA, the CDR3 is TGTGCCAGCAGTTCCCGACAGGGCCTTTTGGACACTGAAGCTTTCTTT.

The chain couples TRBV7-2 to TRBJ2-1; 7 nucleotides align to TRBD2. Looked up from germline, CDR1 is SGHTA and CDR2 is FQGNSA. The CDR3 has 15 residues. Trimming cost V 5 bases and J 8 bases; bases outside gene matches: 12. The CDR3 loop reads CASSVTGRESDEQFF. The CDR3 coding sequence is TGTGCCAGCAGCGTGACTGGGCGGGAGAGCGATGAGCAGTTCTTC.

The V call is TRBV7-6, the J call TRBJ2-3; 7 bases are a match to TRBD1. Germline CDR1 reads SGHVS; CDR2 reads FNYEAQ. The CDR3 contains 15 residues. Germline trimming cut 5 bases from V and 2 bases from J; bases unmatched to any gene: 7. The DNA of the CDR3 is TGTGCCAGCAGCCCCAGGACAGGAACCACAGATACGCAGTATTTT. This sequence encodes CASSPRTGTTDTQYF.

The chain carries TRBV7-2 and TRBJ2-3, with D tentatively TRBD2 (5 bases). Germline V lookup: CDR1 SGHTA, CDR2 FQGNSA. This CDR3 region has 16 residues. Trimming left V 1 base short and J 2 bases short, with 13 bases between. The CDR3 sequence is CASSLVSSRYTDTQYF. The CDR3 DNA is TGTGCCAGCAGCTTAGTGTCTAGCCGATACACAGATACGCAGTATTTT.

This clonotype was counted many times. The chain uses TRBV6-6 and TRBJ2-1; unclear D gene. Germline values: CDR1 MNHNY, CDR2 SVGAGI (reference sequence). This CDR3 has 10 amino acids. V gave up 2 bases and J gave up 8 bases, with 1 base separating them. CDR3 residues: CASSYDEQFF. The CDR3 coding sequence is TGTGCCAGCAGTTACGATGAGCAGTTCTTC.

V is TRBV4-3 and J is TRBJ2-7, with TRBD1 identical over 9 bases. Germline values: CDR1 LGHNA, CDR2 YSLEER. The CDR3 contains 15 residues. V dropped 3 bases and J dropped 1; count of bases not matched to a gene: 4. For the CDR3, the DNA is TGCGCCAGCAGCCAGGGACAGGGCCCGTCCTACGAGCAGTACTTC. The encoded protein is CASSQGQGPSYEQYF.

Comments on this clonotype: The junction departs from the called germline gene at one end, perhaps through a read error. This chain uses TRBV7-8 with TRBJ2-1; D may match TRBD1 or TRBD2 (5 bases each). Per germline, CDR1 SGHVS and CDR2 FQNEAQ. This CDR3 is 17 amino acids long. The CDR3 loop reads CASSPNQYGASYDEQFF. CDR3 DNA: TGTGCCAGCAGCCCCAACCAGTACGGGGCCAGCTACGATGAGCAGTTCTTC.

The CDR3 is CASSPGNSLPGEQFF. The CDR3 region has the DNA TGTGCCAGCAGCCCCGGGAACAGCCTCCCGGGAGAGCAGTTCTTC. The rearrangement joins TRBV7-9 to TRBJ2-1; TRBD2 is a possible D gene (5 bases). This CDR3 is 15 amino acids long. Germline lookup yields CDR1 SEHNR and CDR2 FQNEAQ (reference sequence). Trimming stripped 5 bases from V and 10 bases from J, with 21 bases between.

The genes are TRBV12-3 or TRBV12-4 and TRBJ1-5, with no clear D. V shed 8 bases and J shed 0 bases, with 5 bases lying between them. CDR3 length equals 12 residues. CDR3: CASGPSNQPQHF. CDR3 nucleotides: TGTGCCAGCGGCCCTAGCAATCAGCCCCAGCATTTT.

The J gene is TRBJ1-2, the V gene TRBV27; D remains ambiguous. The CDR3 has 13 residues. Germline V gives CDR1 MNHEY, CDR2 SMNVEV (reference sequence). The V and J ends lost 3 bases and 6 bases respectively, with 11 bases between them. CDR3 amino acids: CASSLPGVDGYTF. The CDR3 DNA is TGTGCCAGCAGTTTGCCCGGGGTCGATGGCTACACCTTC.

This clonotype was recorded a few times. The chain carries TRBV12-3 or TRBV12-4 and TRBJ2-1; D not certain. Deletions cut 1 base from V and 9 bases from J, with 10 bases between. The CDR3 loop spans 13 amino acids. Here the CDR3 DNA reads TGTGCCAGCAGTTTAGTTGCAGGTATTGAGCAGTTCTTC. Amino acid sequence: CASSLVAGIEQFF.

The sample holds a few counts of this clonotype. The chain has TRBV20-1 and TRBJ2-6; TRBD2 aligns across 10 bases. This CDR3 spans 17 amino acids. CDR1 and CDR2 (germline): DFQATT, SNEGSKA (reference sequence). The ends lost 0 bases at V and 4 bases at J; junction bases unmatched: 6. CDR3 sequence (DNA): TGCAGTGCTAGAGATGGGACTAGCGTAGCCGGGGCCAACGTCCTGACTTTC. Encoded protein: CSARDGTSVAGANVLTF.

The chain recombines TRBV7-4 with TRBJ1-1; D ambiguous. The CDR3 totals 15 residues. Trimming took 4 bases from V and 1 from J, leaving 13 bases between them. Germline CDR1 reads SGHVT; CDR2 reads SQSDAQ. The CDR3 region has the DNA TGTGCCAGCAGCTCGACAATCGGAGAGAACACTGAAGCTTTCTTT. As protein: CASSSTIGENTEAFF.

The J gene is TRBJ2-1, the V gene TRBV7-6; a possible D gene is TRBD1 (6 bases). The V gene's germline CDR1 is SGHVS and CDR2 FNYEAQ. The V and J ends lost 1 base and 9 bases respectively, with 10 bases between them. CDR3 length: 13 amino acids. The DNA of the CDR3 is TGTGCCAGCAGCTTAGAACAGGGCCGTGAGCAGTTCTTC. As protein: CASSLEQGREQFF.

This sequence joins TRBV9 and TRBJ2-5, with 7 bases fitting TRBD2. Germline V gene lookup returns CDR1 SGDLS and CDR2 YYNGEE. The V and J ends lost 0 bases and 5 bases, in that order; junction bases with no gene match: 7. The CDR3 extends over 15 amino acids. The CDR3 sequence: CASSVVPGREETQYF. CDR3 nucleotide sequence: TGTGCCAGCAGCGTAGTCCCAGGGAGGGAGGAGACCCAGTACTTC.

The CDR3 coding sequence is TGTGCCAGCAGCTTAATGGCGGGGGGGGCGTTGGATGAGCAGTTCTTC. Amino acids: CASSLMAGGALDEQFF. The chain employs TRBV7-6 and TRBJ2-1; 9 bases fit TRBD2. The CDR3 sequence is 16 residues long. V shed 2 bases, J shed 8 bases, and the junction held 10 bases outside the gene matches. Germline CDR1 reads SGHVS; CDR2 reads FNYEAQ.

The chain couples TRBV7-2 to TRBJ2-3, with 9 bases that match TRBD1. Germline CDR1 is SGHTA and CDR2 is FQGNSA. V lost 4 bases, J lost 8 bases, and 4 bases stayed unmatched. The CDR3 is 13 amino acids. The CDR3 DNA follows: TGTGCCAGCAGCTACAGGGGGCGCGGTACGCAGTATTTT. It specifies CASSYRGRGTQYF.

This clonotype was observed a few times. The V and J genes are TRBV7-8 and TRBJ1-6; D gene unclear. The CDR3 runs to 15 residues. Germline lookup yields CDR1 SGHVS and CDR2 FQNEAQ. With 2 bases removed from V and 0 bases from J, the gap between germline ends came to 5 bases. This CDR3 is CASSLQSSYNSPLHF. CDR3 DNA sequence: TGTGCCAGCAGCTTACAGAGCTCCTATAATTCACCCCTCCACTTT.

This clonotype has at least ten counts. The chain joins TRBV7-2 to TRBJ2-7; TRBD2 matches 8 bases. Germline CDR1 and CDR2: SGHTA and FQGNSA. The length of the CDR3 is 16 residues. J was trimmed by 0 bases and V by 2 bases; bases with no gene match: 6. The CDR3 spells CASSLRSGGSSYEQYF. The CDR3 bases are TGTGCCAGCAGCTTAAGGAGCGGGGGTAGCTCCTACGAGCAGTACTTC.

There are a few counts of this clonotype. The chain joins TRBV7-9 to TRBJ2-3; D is possibly TRBD2 (5 bases). Germline values: CDR1 SEHNR, CDR2 FQNEAQ (reference sequence). V dropped 8 bases and J dropped 1 base, with 19 bases sitting between them. CDR3 length equals 16 residues. This CDR3 is CASASSLAIRTDTQYF. In nucleotides, the CDR3 is TGTGCCAGCGCCTCAAGTTTAGCGATCCGCACAGATACGCAGTATTTT. The whole variable domain, remainder taken from reference TRBV7-9 and TRBJ2-3, is DTGVSQNPRHKITKRGQNVTFRCDPISEHNRLYWYRQTLGQGPEFLTYFQNEAQLEKSRLLSDRFSAERPKGSFSTLEIQRTEQGDSAMYLCASASSLAIRTDTQYFGPGTRLTVL.

This rearrangement joins TRBV5-5 to TRBJ1-1, with 10 bases identical to TRBD1. V trimming: 2 bases; J trimming: 10 bases; junction bases outside the gene matches: 5. This CDR3 spans 13 amino acids. Germline V gene sequence: CDR1 SGHKS, CDR2 YYEKEE (reference sequence). The CDR3 spells CASSLGTGVLAFF. The CDR3 region has the DNA TGTGCCAGCAGCTTAGGGACAGGGGTTCTAGCTTTCTTT.

This clonotype was counted ten times or more. The chain couples TRBV19 to TRBJ1-2; TRBD1 aligns across 7 bases. The V and J ends lost 5 bases and 6 bases, in that order; junction bases with no gene match: 9. Germline loops: CDR1 LNHDA, CDR2 SQIVND (reference sequence). The CDR3 is 14 residues long. The CDR3 DNA follows: TGTGCCAGTAGTGTCCGGGACAGACGGGATGGCTACACCTTC. Translated, it gives CASSVRDRRDGYTF.

This sequence joins TRBV7-2 and TRBJ2-2, with D perhaps TRBD2 (6 bases). V was trimmed by 2 bases and J by 0 bases, leaving 16 bases between them. Germline assignment: CDR1 SGHTA and CDR2 FQGNSA. The CDR3 extends over 18 amino acids. The CDR3 bases are TGTGCCAGCAGCTTAAGGAATAGCGGATATGCGAACACCGGGGAGCTGTTTTTT. Its protein product is CASSLRNSGYANTGELFF.

This clonotype was seen a few times. The rearrangement links TRBV15 to TRBJ2-7; 9 bases align to TRBD1. From germline, CDR1 is LNHNV and CDR2 YYDKDF (reference sequence). The CDR3 length is 13 residues. The junction had 7 bases not matched to a gene; V was cut back by 9 bases and J by 4 bases. CDR3 amino acids: CATKQGANYEQYF. The DNA of the CDR3 is TGTGCCACAAAACAGGGGGCAAATTACGAGCAGTACTTC.

There are a few counts of this clonotype. The gene calls are TRBV4-3 and TRBJ2-7; D is possibly TRBD1 (5 bases). The CDR3 is made up of 14 amino acids. Germline values: CDR1 LGHNA, CDR2 YSLEER. V was shortened by 0 bases and J by 3 bases, with 9 bases between the two germline ends. In DNA form, the CDR3 reads TGCGCCAGCAGCCAAGATAAAGGGGACTACGAGCAGTACTTC. As protein: CASSQDKGDYEQYF.